This TCR beta chain emerged from a study of blood T cell repertoires in COVID-19. Study overall: Sites in the United States, Italy and Spain provided acute and convalescent COVID-19 samples. The cDNA or gDNA used as material had been derived from T cells, B-cell-depleted T cells, or PBMCs.

The V end lost 7 bases, the J end lost 6 bases, and 14 bases lay between the germline ends. The germline V gene has CDR1 SNHLY and CDR2 FYNNEI. The CDR3 runs to 13 residues. Original methodology: Cell counts per sample came from amplifying reference gene primers. Profiling relied on immunoSEQ multiplex PCR, and the TCRdb table lists in-frame clones only, not all of them. The DNA gave D and trimming, while V, J and clone size come from that table. The table records 76,000 or so clones, roughly nine tenths of them present only once. The chain employs TRBV2 and TRBJ2-3; tentative D call: TRBD1 (6 bases). The sequencing input was peripheral blood. The origin of this receptor is an elderly man in a cohort sampled during active COVID-19. The CDR3 loop is CASTGVGADTQYF. CDR3 in DNA: TGTGCCAGCACGGGCGTGGGGGCGGATACGCAGTATTTT.